This TCR beta chain was profiled in a study of CD8+ T cells in alopecia areata. On this clone itself: The antigen is undetermined.

The CDR3 totals 14 residues. Per the germline V gene, CDR1 is SGHVS and CDR2 is FQNEAQ. Trimming took 1 base from V and 3 from J, leaving 7 bases between them. Study-wide points: Across lesional scalp, and particularly alopecia totalis/universalis, clonality surpassed that of normal scalp.

Treatment of the sample: oral pan-JAK inhibitor, 5-10 mg twice daily. Following extraction, RNA underwent reverse transcription to cDNA, which served as the sequencing template. The data were produced by immunoSEQ multiplex PCR, yet TCRdb's version contains in-frame clones alone and is incomplete. Of some 180,000 clones listed, approximately 50% are singletons. This sample comprised CD8+ T cells sorted from blood, obtained between weeks 51 and 54, from a patient treated with tofacitinib. The clonotype comes from a human donor with alopecia areata. The V gene is TRBV7-8, the J gene TRBJ2-1; weak D call: TRBD1 (5 bases). The CDR3 loop reads CASSLEGIYNEQFF. The CDR3 nucleotides are TGTGCCAGCAGCTTAGAGGGGATCTACAATGAGCAGTTCTTC.